The 27 T cell receptor beta chains below were found in one sample sequenced in a study of shared clonotypes between healthy human individuals. Method: immunoSEQ multiplex PCR; TCRdb's copy keeps in-frame clones and lacks some. The table records some 500,000 clones, 90% to 97% of them present only once. The sample taken for sequencing was naive CD4+ T cells sorted from blood. Subset described: CD45RA+ positively selected. The receptor source for this set is a woman in her twenties or thirties in good health.

The genes are TRBV28 and TRBJ1-3; D not resolved. The CDR3 is 12 residues long. Germline V gene sequence: CDR1 MDHEN, CDR2 SYDVKM. Trimming removed 6 bases at V and 0 bases at J, with 3 bases between. DNA for the CDR3: TGTGCCAGCAGCGTCTCTGGAAACACCATATATTTT. Protein: CASSVSGNTIYF.

This rearrangement joins TRBV18 to TRBJ1-2; 7 nucleotides agree with TRBD1. The CDR3 has 17 residues. After removal of 4 bases from V and 7 bases from J, the junction contained 18 bases not matched to a gene. Germline V lookup: CDR1 KGHSH, CDR2 LQKENI. CDR3 sequence (DNA): TGTGCCAGCTCACGGGGAGGGGGCGCGTTTTACCCCGGTGGCTACACCTTC. Its protein product is CASSRGGGAFYPGGYTF.

V gene TRBV5-6 combines with J gene TRBJ2-7, with no clear D. V was clipped by 1 base and J by 3 bases, with 17 bases between them. CDR1 and CDR2 (germline): SGHDT, YYEEEE. This CDR3 is 16 amino acids long. The CDR3 DNA reads TGTGCCAGCAGCTTGACCCCCTCTCCTCCGTACTACGAGCAGTACTTC. Its protein product is CASSLTPSPPYYEQYF.

This clone was seen only once. This chain connects TRBV5-1 to TRBJ2-3; no firm D call. Trimming shortened V by 1 base and J by 2 bases, and 8 bases separated the two germline ends. CDR1 is SGHRS and CDR2 is YFSETQ in the germline V gene. The CDR3 is made up of 14 amino acids. The CDR3 sequence: CASSLLAFTDTQYF. CDR3 DNA sequence: TGCGCCAGCAGCTTGCTCGCTTTCACAGATACGCAGTATTTT.

The V and J genes are TRBV18 and TRBJ2-7, with 8 bases fitting TRBD1. With 3 bases clipped from V and 4 bases from J, the junction kept 8 bases outside the gene matches. CDR3 length: 15 residues. CDR1 is KGHSH, CDR2 LQKENI, per germline. The CDR3 region has the DNA TGTGCCAGCTCACCTATCGGGGACAGGACTTACGAGCAGTACTTC. This codes for CASSPIGDRTYEQYF.

The chain carries TRBV6-4 and TRBJ1-1; 8 nucleotides line up with TRBD1. Germline V gives CDR1 MRHNA, CDR2 SNTAGT. The V and J ends lost 7 bases and 1 base, in that order; junction bases with no gene match: 2. This CDR3 is built from 13 residues. In nucleotides, the CDR3 is TGTGCCAGCATTCAGGGGGCGAACACTGAAGCTTTCTTT. Protein sequence: CASIQGANTEAFF.

This clone was detected only a few times. The genes are TRBV7-6 and TRBJ1-3; D remains ambiguous. Germline V gene data show CDR1 as SGHVS and CDR2 as FNYEAQ. The CDR3 runs to 15 residues. Trimming shortened V by 5 bases and J by 0 bases, and 11 bases separated the two germline ends. CDR3 sequence reads: CASSPRLSSGNTIYF. The DNA for the CDR3 is TGTGCCAGCAGCCCCCGGTTGAGCTCTGGAAACACCATATATTTT.

This chain joins TRBV6-1 and TRBJ1-1; 7 nucleotides align to TRBD1. V was pared by 7 bases and J by 4 bases, with 9 bases of the junction left unmatched. The CDR3 covers 14 residues. Looked up from germline, CDR1 is MNHNS and CDR2 is SASEGT. The CDR3 nucleotides are TGTGCCAGCAAAAAGACAGGGAGGACCACTGAAGCTTTCTTT. This sequence encodes CASKKTGRTTEAFF.

This chain connects TRBV10-3 to TRBJ2-7; 14 nucleotides line up with TRBD2. The germline V gene has CDR1 ENHRY and CDR2 SYGVKD. This CDR3 comprises 16 residues. V lost 5 bases, J lost 4 bases, and 7 bases stayed unmatched. CDR3: CAISSAGTSGRYEQYF. CDR3 nucleotides: TGTGCCATCAGTTCCGCAGGGACTAGCGGGAGATACGAGCAGTACTTC.

The chain links TRBV27 to TRBJ2-2; 13 bases align to TRBD2. The V gene's germline CDR1 is MNHEY and CDR2 SMNVEV (reference sequence). There are 16 residues in the CDR3. With V trimmed by 5 bases and J by 6 bases, 6 bases remained unmatched. This CDR3 is CASSPRLAGGSGELFF. DNA for the CDR3: TGTGCCAGCAGTCCCCGACTAGCGGGAGGTTCCGGGGAGCTGTTTTTT.

The chain has TRBV12-5 and TRBJ1-2; D possibly corresponds to TRBD1 (6 bases). Per germline, CDR1 LGHNT and CDR2 FRNRAP. The CDR3 loop spans 18 amino acids. V shed 2 bases and J shed 0 bases, with 19 bases lying between them. The CDR3 protein is CASGLTTGAGAPNYGYTF. The CDR3 nucleotides are TGTGCTAGTGGTTTGACAACGGGCGCAGGGGCCCCTAACTATGGCTACACCTTC. Together with reference TRBV12-5 and TRBJ1-2, the CDR3 gives the full variable domain: DARVTQTPRHKVTEMGQEVTMRCQPILGHNTVFWYRQTMMQGLELLAYFRNRAPLDDSGMPKDRFSAEMPDATLATLKIQPSEPRDSAVYFCASGLTTGAGAPNYGYTFGSGTRLTVV.

V usage is TRBV19 and J usage is TRBJ1-4; tentatively, D is TRBD1 (5 bases). The germline CDR1 and CDR2 sequences are LNHDA and SQIVND (reference sequence). The CDR3 sequence is 13 residues long. The V and J ends lost 7 bases and 8 bases respectively, with 14 bases between them. The CDR3 spells CASTRVNEEKLFF. The CDR3 bases are TGTGCCAGTACCAGGGTGAACGAAGAAAAACTGTTTTTT. Based on the CDR3 plus reference TRBV19 and TRBJ1-4, the full variable domain is DGGITQSPKYLFRKEGQNVTLSCEQNLNHDAMYWYRQDPGQGLRLIYYSQIVNDFQKGDIAEGYSVSREKKESFPLTVTSAQKNPTAFYLCASTRVNEEKLFFGSGTQLSVL.

The chain recombines TRBV29-1 with TRBJ2-2, with TRBD1 as a possible D gene (7 bases). The CDR3 is 15 residues long. CDR1 is SQVTM, CDR2 ANQGSEA, per germline. With 4 bases removed from V and 2 bases from J, the gap between germline ends came to 14 bases. CDR3 sequence: CSVGGGTVNTGELFF. The CDR3, as DNA: TGCAGCGTTGGAGGCGGGACAGTTAACACCGGGGAGCTGTTTTTT.

This chain joins TRBV6-1 and TRBJ2-7; D unresolved. Germline CDR1 is MNHNS and CDR2 is SASEGT. The CDR3 sequence is 15 residues long. Trimming removed 6 bases from V and 2 bases from J, with 17 bases in between. CDR3 sequence: CASRELFFSAYEQYF. Here the CDR3 DNA reads TGTGCCAGCAGGGAACTTTTCTTTTCTGCCTACGAGCAGTACTTC.

The chain has TRBV19 and TRBJ1-5; TRBD1 is a possible D gene (5 bases). The ends were cut back, 4 bases at V and 2 bases at J, with 12 bases in the middle. The CDR3 is 15 residues long. Looked up from germline, CDR1 is LNHDA and CDR2 is SQIVND (reference sequence). The CDR3 DNA is TGTGCCAGTAGTACGGGGCCTGGGGGCAATCAGCCCCAGCATTTT. Residues: CASSTGPGGNQPQHF.

This clone came up once. V gene TRBV29-1 combines with J gene TRBJ1-5; 10 bases map to TRBD1. The CDR3 has 17 residues. The germline V gene has CDR1 SQVTM and CDR2 ANQGSEA. V trimming: 7 bases; J trimming: 0 bases; junction bases outside the gene matches: 12. The CDR3 DNA follows: TGCAGCGCCCTAGGACAGGGGGGACTATATAGCAATCAGCCCCAGCATTTT. This codes for CSALGQGGLYSNQPQHF.

This chain uses TRBV9 with TRBJ2-1, with 16 bases lining up with TRBD2. Trimming removed 3 bases from V and 5 bases from J; junction bases left unmatched: 5. The CDR3 is made up of 17 amino acids. CDR1 is SGDLS and CDR2 is YYNGEE in the germline V gene. CDR3 protein: CASSEGLAGGPNNEQFF. DNA of the CDR3: TGTGCCAGCAGCGAGGGACTAGCGGGAGGGCCGAACAATGAGCAGTTCTTC. The entire variable domain, with the rest obtained from reference TRBV9 and TRBJ2-1, is as follows: DSGVTQTPKHLITATGQRVTLRCSPRSGDLSVYWYQQSLDQGLQFLIQYYNGEERAKGNILERFSAQQFPDLHSELNLSSLELGDSALYFCASSEGLAGGPNNEQFFGPGTRLTVL.

In DNA, the CDR3 is TGTGCCAGCAGCCGCACCCAGACGGGGGGCACTGAAGCTTTCTTT. Its protein is CASSRTQTGGTEAFF. The V and J genes are TRBV11-2 and TRBJ1-1; D may be TRBD1 (5 bases). V lost 5 bases to trimming and J lost 4 bases, with 17 bases between them. Germline values: CDR1 SGHAT, CDR2 FQNNGV. The CDR3 totals 15 residues.

This chain uses TRBV28 with TRBJ2-5; TRBD2 agrees at 14 bases. The CDR3 has 14 residues. Germline trimming cut 6 bases from V and 11 bases from J; bases unmatched to any gene: 8. CDR1 MDHEN and CDR2 SYDVKM come from the germline V gene. CDR3 nucleotides: TGTGCCAGCAGGGGGACTAGCGGGAGTCTGGGGCAGTACTTC. It encodes CASRGTSGSLGQYF.

As concerns this clone: The CDR3 does not end in the conserved phenylalanine or tryptophan, so this is likely a read error. J is TRBJ1-2 and V is TRBV27; TRBD1 might be the D (5 bases). The germline V gene has CDR1 MNHEY and CDR2 SMNVEV (reference sequence). Trimming cost V 2 bases and J 6 bases, with 10 bases left between them. The CDR3 length is 13 residues. This CDR3 is CASSLRRGDGYTL. CDR3 bases: TGTGCCAGCAGTTTACGGCGGGGCGATGGCTACACCCTC.

The V call is TRBV5-1, the J call TRBJ2-5; D gene uncertain. Germline V CDR1 and CDR2: SGHRS, YFSETQ. There are 14 residues in the CDR3. Trimming removed 1 base at V and 4 bases at J, with 11 bases between. CDR3 coding DNA: TGCGCCAGCAGCTTGCAAGTGGGATCAGAGACCCAGTACTTC. Translating it yields CASSLQVGSETQYF.

This rearrangement joins TRBV7-6 to TRBJ2-1, with 8 bases identical to TRBD2. The germline gives CDR1 SGHVS, CDR2 FNYEAQ. J lost 4 bases, V lost 4 bases, and 12 bases had no gene match. This CDR3 comprises 17 residues. The CDR3 reads CASSSKREPILYNEQFF. CDR3 DNA: TGTGCCAGCAGCTCGAAGCGGGAGCCGATCTTATACAATGAGCAGTTCTTC.

The rearrangement uses TRBV2 and TRBJ1-1; D is ambiguous. Germline CDR1 is SNHLY and CDR2 is FYNNEI. The V end lost 5 bases, the J end lost 2 bases, and 9 bases lay between the germline ends. The CDR3 is 13 amino acids. The DNA of the CDR3 is TGTGCCAGCAGTTTCGAGGGAAACACTGAAGCTTTCTTT. Its protein is CASSFEGNTEAFF.

V and J are TRBV5-1 and TRBJ1-1; D gene uncertain. Germline CDR1 and CDR2: SGHRS and YFSETQ. This CDR3 spans 16 amino acids. The ends were cut back, 3 bases at V and 0 bases at J, with 15 bases in the middle. In DNA, the CDR3 is TGCGCCAGCAGCTCGACGGCGACCGCCATGAACACTGAAGCTTTCTTT. Its translation: CASSSTATAMNTEAFF.

The V and J genes are TRBV10-3 and TRBJ2-7; D possibly corresponds to TRBD2 (6 bases). This CDR3 has 13 amino acids. Germline V gives CDR1 ENHRY, CDR2 SYGVKD. The V gene lost 4 bases and the J gene lost 3 bases, with 10 bases spanning the gap. This CDR3 reads CAISGLAHYEQYF. Here the CDR3 DNA reads TGTGCCATCAGTGGGCTAGCGCACTACGAGCAGTACTTC.

The chain links TRBV5-1 to TRBJ2-1; 12 bases match TRBD2. This CDR3 region has 15 residues. Germline V gene lookup returns CDR1 SGHRS and CDR2 YFSETQ. Germline trimming cut 0 bases from V and 10 bases from J; bases unmatched to any gene: 5. CDR3 sequence reads: CASSLGLAGESEQFF. Here the CDR3 DNA reads TGCGCCAGCAGCTTGGGACTAGCGGGAGAATCAGAGCAGTTCTTC.

Regarding this clone: The same CDR3 is also encoded by other DNA sequences in this sample. CDR3 sequence reads: CASSSRGNTEAFF. CDR3 bases: TGTGCCAGTAGTAGCCGGGGTAACACTGAAGCTTTCTTT. The chain has TRBV19 and TRBJ1-1; D unclear. CDR3 length: 13 amino acids. Deletions cut 4 bases from V and 2 bases from J, with 8 bases between. Germline CDR1 LNHDA, CDR2 SQIVND (reference sequence).